The T cell receptor beta chain described here comes from a study of identical twins. The CDR3 is 13 residues long. Deletions cut 7 bases from V and 5 bases from J, with 16 bases between. CDR1 is DFQATT and CDR2 is SNEGSKA in the germline V gene (reference sequence). From the 5' RACE reads, TCRdb called clonotypes with MiXCR, one entry per CDR3 protein. Among around 1.7 million distinct CDR3 sequences listed, about 32% were seen once. The receptor was derived from a newborn girl in good health. The source material was cord blood. The rearrangement joins TRBV20-1 to TRBJ2-3; possibly TRBD1 for D (7 bases). The CDR3 loop reads CSVGQGGGDTQYF. CDR3 coding DNA: TGCAGTGTAGGCCAGGGGGGAGGAGATACGCAGTATTTT.